This passage covers 21 T cell receptor beta chains from one sample sequenced in a study of T cells in Graves' hyperthyroidism and ophthalmopathy. Regions amplified from RNA transcripts were the TCR beta CDR3 regions. First-round RT-PCR targeting the TCR CDR3 was performed with the HTBI primer set. TCRdb passed the multiplex PCR reads through MiXCR, listing each CDR3 protein once. The table records about 610,000 distinct CDR3 sequences, more than 15% of them present only once. Sequenced material: blood. The receptor source for this set is a woman in her thirties or forties with Graves' ophthalmopathy.

This clonotype has just a few counts. The rearrangement joins TRBV6-5 to TRBJ2-5; no reliable D call. This CDR3 region has 15 residues. Per the germline V gene, CDR1 is MNHEY and CDR2 is SVGAGI. V gave up 0 bases and J gave up 4 bases, with 12 bases separating them. Here the CDR3 DNA reads TGTGCCAGCAGTTACTCGGTCTCCATGGGAGAGACCCAGTACTTC. This codes for CASSYSVSMGETQYF.

This clonotype has only a few counts. Just one base apart from a much larger clone, this may be a read error. The rearrangement joins TRBV30 to TRBJ1-2; D is perhaps TRBD1 (6 bases). Trimming removed 8 bases at V and 5 bases at J, with 21 bases between. The CDR3 runs 14 residues. The germline CDR1 and CDR2 sequences are GTSNPN and SVGIG (reference sequence). Written as DNA, the CDR3 is TGTGCCACCGAATCCCCCAGGGGAAAGTATGGCTACACCTTC. Its protein product is CATESPRGKYGYTF.

In its sample, this clonotype was seen many times. The chain has TRBV10-3 and TRBJ2-7; D might be TRBD1 (5 bases). V dropped 2 bases and J dropped 4 bases, with 12 bases sitting between them. The CDR3 is made up of 14 amino acids. Germline V gene lookup returns CDR1 ENHRY and CDR2 SYGVKD. The DNA of the CDR3 is TGTGCCATCAGTGAGAGGGGCGACGGGTACGAGCAGTACTTC. Its protein is CAISERGDGYEQYF.

This chain connects TRBV6-1 to TRBJ2-7; TRBD2 agrees at 12 bases. J was trimmed by 0 bases and V by 10 bases; bases with no gene match: 4. The CDR3 has 14 amino acids. Germline assignment: CDR1 MNHNS and CDR2 SASEGT. The CDR3, as DNA: TGTGCCACGCTGACTAGCGGGAGCTCCTACGAGCAGTACTTC. It specifies CATLTSGSSYEQYF.

This clonotype occurred a few times. The V gene is TRBV20-1, the J gene TRBJ1-6, with unresolved D. The germline V gene has CDR1 DFQATT and CDR2 SNEGSKA (reference sequence). V was pared by 2 bases and J by 0 bases, with 8 bases between. This CDR3 spans 15 amino acids. The CDR3 here is CSARSTSSYNSPLHF. CDR3 sequence (DNA): TGCAGTGCTAGAAGCACCTCCTCCTATAATTCACCCCTCCACTTT.

The sample holds many counts of this clonotype. This chain links TRBV11-2 with TRBJ2-2; D may be TRBD1 (5 bases). This CDR3 is 16 amino acids long. Trimming stripped 2 bases from V and 1 base from J, with 11 bases between. CDR1 SGHAT and CDR2 FQNNGV come from the germline V gene. CDR3 in amino acids: CASSLRQSLNTGELFF. As DNA, the CDR3 is TGTGCCAGCAGCTTAAGACAGTCATTGAACACCGGGGAGCTGTTTTTT.

This chain connects TRBV6-1 to TRBJ2-1; D gene uncertain. Germline V gives CDR1 MNHNS, CDR2 SASEGT. V lost 0 bases, J lost 7 bases, and 10 bases lay in between. The CDR3 contains 14 residues. This chain's CDR3 is CASSEATGYNEQFF. The CDR3 coding sequence is TGTGCCAGCAGTGAAGCGACTGGGTATAATGAGCAGTTCTTC.

This chain connects TRBV6-1 to TRBJ1-1; D may be TRBD1 (6 bases). V lost 4 bases and J lost 2, with 17 bases in between. This CDR3 region has 16 residues. Germline values: CDR1 MNHNS, CDR2 SASEGT. DNA for the CDR3: TGTGCCAGCAGTGCCCTGCCTTCGGGACAAAACACTGAAGCTTTCTTT. This sequence encodes CASSALPSGQNTEAFF.

This chain uses TRBV12-3 or TRBV12-4 with TRBJ2-5; D uncertain. The CDR3 is made up of 13 amino acids. V lost 8 bases, J lost 3 bases, and 13 bases lay in between. The CDR3: CASVLGNEETQYF. The CDR3 DNA follows: TGTGCCAGCGTCCTTGGGAATGAAGAGACCCAGTACTTC.

This clonotype showed up just a few times. CDR3 sequence: CASSPSLGAGELFF. DNA of the CDR3: TGTGCCAGCAGTCCATCTCTCGGGGCCGGGGAGCTGTTTTTT. This chain joins TRBV6-2 or TRBV6-3 and TRBJ2-2, with D possibly TRBD2 on 5 matching bases. This CDR3 is built from 14 residues. The germline V and J ends were trimmed by 5 bases and 6 bases, with 13 bases remaining between them. In germline, CDR1 is MNHEY, CDR2 SVGEGT.

The table lists this clonotype with many counts. The J gene is TRBJ2-3, the V gene TRBV11-2; D might be TRBD1 (6 bases). The V end lost 2 bases, the J end lost 0 bases, and 15 bases lay between the germline ends. Germline CDR1 SGHAT, CDR2 FQNNGV. The CDR3 spans 17 residues. This CDR3 is CASSLYRDTLSTDTQYF. As DNA, the CDR3 is TGTGCCAGCAGCTTATACAGGGATACACTTAGCACAGATACGCAGTATTTT. The complete variable domain, with remaining parts taken from reference TRBV11-2 and TRBJ2-3, reads EAGVAQSPRYKIIEKRQSVAFWCNPISGHATLYWYQQILGQGPKLLIQFQNNGVVDDSQLPKDRFSAERLKGVDSTLKIQPAKLEDSAVYLCASSLYRDTLSTDTQYFGPGTRLTVL.

This clonotype came up a few times. The chain employs TRBV7-8 and TRBJ1-1, with a weak D call TRBD1 (5 bases). Germline V gene sequence: CDR1 SGHVS, CDR2 FQNEAQ. This CDR3 region has 12 residues. V lost 5 bases and J 6 bases, leaving 10 bases between the germline ends. CDR3 residues: CASSLGTAEAFF. In nucleotides, the CDR3 is TGTGCCAGCAGCCTCGGGACGGCTGAAGCTTTCTTT.

The table lists this clonotype with a few counts. The chain recombines TRBV30 with TRBJ1-4, with TRBD1 as a possible D gene (5 bases). The ends were cut back, 4 bases at V and 7 bases at J, with 16 bases in the middle. In germline, CDR1 is GTSNPN, CDR2 SVGIG (reference sequence). The CDR3 extends over 14 amino acids. The chain's CDR3 is CAWNKIGGAEKLFF. Written as DNA, the CDR3 is TGTGCCTGGAACAAGATCGGGGGTGCTGAAAAACTGTTTTTT.

This clonotype was found many times. The chain carries TRBV28 and TRBJ2-4; D is possibly TRBD2 (5 bases). This CDR3 is 15 amino acids long. Germline V CDR1 and CDR2: MDHEN, SYDVKM. Trimming pared 3 bases from V and 0 bases from J, leaving 9 bases between. DNA of the CDR3: TGTGCCAGCAGTTTCGGGGTCCTAGCCAAAAACATTCAGTACTTC. It codes for CASSFGVLAKNIQYF.

This clonotype was seen a handful of times. This rearrangement joins TRBV28 to TRBJ1-2; 9 nucleotides align to TRBD1. Germline lookup yields CDR1 MDHEN and CDR2 SYDVKM. The J segment lost 1 base and the V segment lost 5 bases, leaving 5 bases of the junction unmatched. The CDR3 sequence is 15 residues long. The CDR3 region is CASSTGGVGNYGYTF. In nucleotides, the CDR3 is TGTGCCAGCAGTACAGGGGGCGTCGGTAACTATGGCTACACCTTC.

The CDR3, as DNA: TGCGCCAGCAGACGGGACCTCCCCACAGATACGCAGTATTTT. It yields the protein CASRRDLPTDTQYF. The genes are TRBV5-1 and TRBJ2-3, with D perhaps assigned TRBD1 or TRBD2 (5 bases each). Trimming removed 5 bases from V and 2 bases from J, with 12 bases in between. The CDR3 totals 14 residues. CDR1 SGHRS and CDR2 YFSETQ come from the germline V gene.

There are a few counts of this clonotype. This sequence joins TRBV3-1 and TRBJ1-2, with TRBD1 as a possible D gene (5 bases). The V gene's germline CDR1 is LGHDT and CDR2 YNNKEL (reference sequence). V shed 4 bases and J shed 4 bases, with 16 bases lying between them. The CDR3 is 15 amino acids. The CDR3 loop is CASSPPSDRSYGYTF. CDR3 nucleotide sequence: TGTGCCAGCAGCCCACCTTCCGACAGATCCTATGGCTACACCTTC.

This clonotype was seen at least ten times. The rearrangement joins TRBV7-2 to TRBJ2-3; 11 bases are a match to TRBD2. The trim removed 1 base at V and 1 base at J, leaving 7 bases unmatched. CDR1 and CDR2 (germline): SGHTA, FQGNSA. The CDR3 sequence is 18 residues long. CDR3: CASSLVGLAGGGTDTQYF. Here the CDR3 DNA reads TGTGCCAGCAGCTTAGTAGGTCTAGCGGGGGGTGGCACAGATACGCAGTATTTT.

This clonotype was found many times. The chain uses TRBV7-2 and TRBJ2-5; weak D call: TRBD1 (5 bases). With 8 bases removed from V and 3 bases from J, the gap between germline ends came to 13 bases. Germline CDR1 reads SGHTA; CDR2 reads FQGNSA. This CDR3 contains 13 residues. CDR3 amino acids: CASAQGTKETQYF. Here the CDR3 DNA reads TGTGCCAGCGCCCAGGGAACTAAAGAGACCCAGTACTTC.

The rearrangement joins TRBV6-1 to TRBJ2-5; perhaps D is TRBD1 or TRBD2 (5 bases each). V lost 3 bases and J 10 bases, leaving 24 bases between the germline ends. Germline V gene data show CDR1 as MNHNS and CDR2 as SASEGT. CDR3 length: 16 amino acids. CDR3 bases: TGTGCCAGCAGTGAGCAGGGTGGGGCGGGTAGAGGGATCCAGTACTTC. It codes for CASSEQGGAGRGIQYF.

The CDR3 is CASSQDSRTGITGELFF. For the CDR3, the DNA is TGTGCCAGCAGCCAAGATTCCCGGACAGGGATCACCGGGGAGCTGTTTTTT. V and J are TRBV3-1 and TRBJ2-2; TRBD1 matches 8 bases. This CDR3 region has 17 residues. The J segment lost 4 bases and the V segment lost 0 bases, leaving 7 bases of the junction unmatched. CDR1 and CDR2 (germline): LGHDT, YNNKEL (reference sequence).